This T cell receptor beta chain was identified in a study of T cell responses to AZD1222 COVID-19 vaccine. V dropped 3 bases and J dropped 0 bases, with 10 bases sitting between them. The CDR3 is 14 amino acids. CDR1 is SGHNT and CDR2 is YYREEE in the germline V gene (reference sequence). Points from the study as a whole: In all cases, repertoires were sampled only after the peak T cell response. A mostly white British donor set with more females was recruited, and clonal diversity was possibly underestimated.

Assay: immunoSEQ multiplex PCR; the TCRdb copy retains only in-frame clones and omits some. The sample has around 150,000 clones, roughly 82% seen once. As concerns this clone: Its specificity is not known.

The sample in question was peripheral blood, obtained on day 0 of AZD1222 vaccination. The TCR comes from an adult in good health. The chain employs TRBV5-4 and TRBJ2-7; tentatively, D is TRBD1 (5 bases). In DNA form, the CDR3 reads TGTGCCAGCAGCTCCAGGGATTTCTCCTACGAGCAGTACTTC. As protein: CASSSRDFSYEQYF.